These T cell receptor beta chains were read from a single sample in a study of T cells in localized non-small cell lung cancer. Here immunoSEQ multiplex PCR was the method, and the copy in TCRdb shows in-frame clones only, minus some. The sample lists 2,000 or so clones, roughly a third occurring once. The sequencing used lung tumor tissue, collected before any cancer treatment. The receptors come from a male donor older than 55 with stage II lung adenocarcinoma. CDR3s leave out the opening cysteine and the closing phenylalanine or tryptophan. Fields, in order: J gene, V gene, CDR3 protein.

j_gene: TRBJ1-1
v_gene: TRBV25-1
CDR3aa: ASSGGSRIGTEAF

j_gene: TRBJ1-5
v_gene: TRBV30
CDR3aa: AWSVGLQQPQH

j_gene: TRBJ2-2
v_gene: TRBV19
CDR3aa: ASKDTSGIYPNTGELF

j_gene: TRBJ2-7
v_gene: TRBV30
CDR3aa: AWSQTGLSYEQY

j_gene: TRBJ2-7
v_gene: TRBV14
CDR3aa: ASSPQTRDSYEQY

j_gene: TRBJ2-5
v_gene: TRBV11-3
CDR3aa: ASSTPTSQETQY

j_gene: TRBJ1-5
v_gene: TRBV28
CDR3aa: ASSLSQDRNQPQH

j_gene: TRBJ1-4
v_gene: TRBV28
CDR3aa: ASSVTGRVDEKLF

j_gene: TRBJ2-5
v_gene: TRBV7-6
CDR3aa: ASSRGLAGGNQETQY

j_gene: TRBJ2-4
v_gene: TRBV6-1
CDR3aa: ASSEGQGRDIQY

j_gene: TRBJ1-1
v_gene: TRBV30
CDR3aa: AWSAGQGGPEAF

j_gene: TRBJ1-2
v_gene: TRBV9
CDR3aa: ASSVATGGLPYGYT

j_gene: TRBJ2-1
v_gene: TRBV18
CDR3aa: ASSPPGSSYNEQF

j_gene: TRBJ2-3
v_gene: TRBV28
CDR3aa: ASTSFSPGGGIWDTQY

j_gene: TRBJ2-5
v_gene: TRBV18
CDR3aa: ASSPLEETQY

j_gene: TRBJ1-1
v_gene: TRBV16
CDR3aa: ASSQYTVGYEAF

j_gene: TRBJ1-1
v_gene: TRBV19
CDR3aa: ASTLQWNTEAF

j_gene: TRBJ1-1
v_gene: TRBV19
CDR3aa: ASSSPGLNTEAF